Listed below are T cell receptor beta chains from one sample, sequenced in a study of T cells after yellow fever vaccination. TCRdb reanalysed the 5' RACE reads using MiXCR and keeps one entry per CDR3 protein. The table records 450,000 to 650,000 distinct CDR3 sequences, 13% of them present only once. Sequencing was performed on PBMCs, taken on the day of the yellow fever booster vaccination. The receptors shown here come from a man aged 25-40 years who received the YFV17D yellow fever vaccine. Both conserved end residues are part of each CDR3.

J gene: TRBJ1-6
V gene: TRBV18
CDR3 protein: CASSLYESSYNSPLHF

J gene: TRBJ2-1
V gene: TRBV3-1
CDR3 protein: CASSQEGLYSYNEQFF

J gene: TRBJ2-5
V gene: TRBV20-1
CDR3 protein: CSAPRGVGETQYF

J gene: TRBJ1-1
V gene: TRBV20-1
CDR3 protein: CSAHQGGNTEAFF

J gene: TRBJ2-5
V gene: TRBV3-1
CDR3 protein: CASTTRGIETQYF

J gene: TRBJ2-1
V gene: TRBV7-9
CDR3 protein: CASSDRTSGKNNEQFF

J gene: TRBJ2-1
V gene: TRBV30
CDR3 protein: CAWSGTNEQFF

J gene: TRBJ2-7
V gene: TRBV5-1
CDR3 protein: CASSVSSGSSYEQYF

J gene: TRBJ2-3
V gene: TRBV5-6
CDR3 protein: CASSLLGSPSATDTQYF

J gene: TRBJ1-2
V gene: TRBV28
CDR3 protein: CATGGQGDGYTF

J gene: TRBJ1-1
V gene: TRBV5-6
CDR3 protein: CASSIRDEAFF

J gene: TRBJ2-5
V gene: TRBV20-1
CDR3 protein: CSARVGGKTQYF

J gene: TRBJ2-2
V gene: TRBV4-3
CDR3 protein: CASTSGRNTGELFF

J gene: TRBJ1-2
V gene: TRBV5-6
CDR3 protein: CASSLRGGQGRHGYTF

J gene: TRBJ1-1
V gene: TRBV10-2
CDR3 protein: CASSDTAEAFF

J gene: TRBJ2-1
V gene: TRBV12-5
CDR3 protein: CASAPTGGVEQFF

J gene: TRBJ2-3
V gene: TRBV27
CDR3 protein: CASSFTQTDTQYF

J gene: TRBJ2-3
V gene: TRBV7-9
CDR3 protein: CASSSTGGAYF

J gene: TRBJ1-2
V gene: TRBV11-2
CDR3 protein: CASSRDRDNGYTF

J gene: TRBJ2-1
V gene: TRBV15
CDR3 protein: CATSRVLSGGYNDQFF

J gene: TRBJ2-1
V gene: TRBV5-1
CDR3 protein: CASSLATGGKAYNEQFF

J gene: TRBJ2-2
V gene: TRBV27
CDR3 protein: CASSLSRPPPRDRGNTGELFF

J gene: TRBJ1-2
V gene: TRBV20-1
CDR3 protein: CSAREGGTVINYGYTF

J gene: TRBJ2-5
V gene: TRBV29-1
CDR3 protein: CSVMSTGGSQETQYF

J gene: TRBJ2-7
V gene: TRBV29-1
CDR3 protein: CSVPRPGQGGYEQYF

J gene: TRBJ2-1
V gene: TRBV7-9
CDR3 protein: CASSLPSTAEQFF

J gene: TRBJ2-7
V gene: TRBV7-9
CDR3 protein: CASSSPLAGASYEQYF

J gene: TRBJ1-5
V gene: TRBV6-2/TRBV6-3
CDR3 protein: CASRYRGPYSNQPQHF

J gene: TRBJ1-5
V gene: TRBV28
CDR3 protein: CASGGQGGNQPQHF

J gene: TRBJ2-1
V gene: TRBV5-1
CDR3 protein: CASSDGTSGRYNEQFF

J gene: TRBJ2-1
V gene: TRBV5-1
CDR3 protein: CASSTTLTHEQFF

J gene: TRBJ2-5
V gene: TRBV5-1
CDR3 protein: CASSLARPLETQYF

J gene: TRBJ2-1
V gene: TRBV6-2/TRBV6-3
CDR3 protein: CASSWLSSYNEQFF

J gene: TRBJ2-7
V gene: TRBV20-1
CDR3 protein: CSARDWVTAYEQYF

J gene: TRBJ2-4
V gene: TRBV6-1
CDR3 protein: CASSERVGRGTKNIQYF

J gene: TRBJ2-5
V gene: TRBV12-3/TRBV12-4
CDR3 protein: CASSFWTQETQYF

J gene: TRBJ1-2
V gene: TRBV9
CDR3 protein: CASSVGSQGQANYGYTF

J gene: TRBJ2-1
V gene: TRBV9
CDR3 protein: CASSVASGGGYNEQFF

J gene: TRBJ2-7
V gene: TRBV29-1
CDR3 protein: CSVEAQGGDEQYF

J gene: TRBJ2-6
V gene: TRBV15
CDR3 protein: CATSRDLLDSGANVLTF

J gene: TRBJ1-1
V gene: TRBV7-6
CDR3 protein: CASSLARLGKNTEAFF

J gene: TRBJ2-7
V gene: TRBV7-2
CDR3 protein: CASSLRLAGGGEQYF

J gene: TRBJ2-5
V gene: TRBV7-6
CDR3 protein: CASSRRPGRFLETQYF

J gene: TRBJ2-5
V gene: TRBV5-1
CDR3 protein: CASSLSGEYLLYF

J gene: TRBJ2-4
V gene: TRBV7-9
CDR3 protein: CASSLDGPIQYF

J gene: TRBJ2-2
V gene: TRBV7-9
CDR3 protein: CASLPGGGGELFF

J gene: TRBJ1-5
V gene: TRBV20-1
CDR3 protein: CSASQYSNQPQHF

J gene: TRBJ2-1
V gene: TRBV19
CDR3 protein: CASRGTSGSYGEQFF

J gene: TRBJ1-4
V gene: TRBV9
CDR3 protein: CASSPAGGTDINEKLFF

J gene: TRBJ2-3
V gene: TRBV7-2
CDR3 protein: CASSSLQHRDTQYF

J gene: TRBJ2-7
V gene: TRBV19
CDR3 protein: CASSIVIGRYEQYF

J gene: TRBJ2-6
V gene: TRBV25-1
CDR3 protein: CASSGWAGSSGANVLTF